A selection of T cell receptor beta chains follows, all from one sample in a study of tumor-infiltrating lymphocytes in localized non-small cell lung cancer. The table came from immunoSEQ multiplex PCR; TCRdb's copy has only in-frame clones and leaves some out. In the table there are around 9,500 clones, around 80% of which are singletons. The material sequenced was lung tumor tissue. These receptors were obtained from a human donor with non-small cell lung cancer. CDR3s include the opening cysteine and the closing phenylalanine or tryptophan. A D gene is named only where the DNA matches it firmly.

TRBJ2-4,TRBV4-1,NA,CASSQDRWPQDIQYF
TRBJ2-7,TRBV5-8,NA,CASGPDSYEQYF
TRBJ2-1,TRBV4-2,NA,CASSQDLRTAAVEQFF
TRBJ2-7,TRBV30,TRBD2,CAWDLGGAEQYF
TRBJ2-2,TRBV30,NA,CAWSDQVWELFF
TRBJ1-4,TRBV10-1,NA,CASSDRGGFGEKLFF
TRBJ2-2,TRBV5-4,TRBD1,CASSGNDRGRTGELFF
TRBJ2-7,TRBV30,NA,CAWGRLGAGAGEQYF
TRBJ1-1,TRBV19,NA,CASSMGLNEAFF
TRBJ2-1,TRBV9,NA,CASSVADSGLLQFF
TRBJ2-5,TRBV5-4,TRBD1,CASSPRTGGIETQYF
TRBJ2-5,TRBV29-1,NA,CSVKRQETQYF
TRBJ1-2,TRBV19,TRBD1,CASVPGQTFYGYTF